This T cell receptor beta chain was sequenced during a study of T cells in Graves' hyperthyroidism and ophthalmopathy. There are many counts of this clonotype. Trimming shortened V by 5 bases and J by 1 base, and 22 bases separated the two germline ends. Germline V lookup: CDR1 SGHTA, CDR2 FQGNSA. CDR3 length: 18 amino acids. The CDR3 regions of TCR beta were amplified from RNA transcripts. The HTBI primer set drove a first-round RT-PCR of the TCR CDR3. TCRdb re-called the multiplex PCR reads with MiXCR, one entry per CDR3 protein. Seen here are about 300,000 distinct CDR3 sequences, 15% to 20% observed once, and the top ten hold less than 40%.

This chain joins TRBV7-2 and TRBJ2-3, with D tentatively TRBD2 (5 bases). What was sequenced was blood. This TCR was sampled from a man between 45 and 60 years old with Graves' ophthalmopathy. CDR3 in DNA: TGTGCCAGCAGCGAGGCCCGGACCGGCGGGTGGGGCACAGATACGCAGTATTTT. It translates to CASSEARTGGWGTDTQYF.